These 20 T cell receptor beta chains were sequenced from one sample in a study of shared clonotypes between healthy human individuals. Here immunoSEQ multiplex PCR was the method, and the copy in TCRdb shows in-frame clones only, minus some. This sample has 2 million to 2.5 million clones, with approximately 93% found just once. Specimen: naive CD4+ T cells from PBMCs. Sample subset: CD45RA+ positively selected. The receptors stem from a young man in good health. Some clones in this sample may be carry-over from other donors' samples.

The rearrangement joins TRBV7-9 to TRBJ1-3; no firm D call. Between the trimmed V and J ends, which lost 5 bases and 4 bases, there was a span of 12 bases. Germline V lookup: CDR1 SEHNR, CDR2 FQNEAQ (reference sequence). The CDR3 is made up of 14 amino acids. The CDR3 DNA follows: TGTGCCAGCAGCCCCGGGTCCCTGGGAAACACCATATATTTT. Protein product: CASSPGSLGNTIYF.

The chain couples TRBV6-5 to TRBJ1-5, with a weak D call TRBD1 (5 bases). CDR3 length: 13 residues. The V end was cut by 2 bases, the J end by 5 bases, with 7 bases between. The germline V gene encodes CDR1 MNHEY and CDR2 SVGAGI. This CDR3 reads CASSYGGHQPQHF. The CDR3 coding sequence is TGTGCCAGCAGTTACGGGGGTCATCAGCCCCAGCATTTT.

The V call is TRBV9, the J call TRBJ2-3; 7 nucleotides agree with TRBD1. This CDR3 region has 15 residues. Germline trimming cut 0 bases from V and 6 bases from J; bases unmatched to any gene: 7. Germline CDR1 is SGDLS and CDR2 is YYNGEE. The DNA for the CDR3 is TGTGCCAGCAGCGTAGGGACAGGTCGTCTGGATACGCAGTATTTT. It is translated as CASSVGTGRLDTQYF.

This clone was counted once. V is TRBV12-5 and J is TRBJ2-1, with D perhaps assigned TRBD1 or TRBD2 (6 bases each). CDR1 is LGHNT, CDR2 FRNRAP, per germline. The CDR3 runs 16 residues. Trimming removed 0 bases from V and 7 bases from J, with 16 bases in between. CDR3 nucleotides: TGTGCTAGTGGTTTGGTACCCGGGGGCACAGGGAATGAGCAGTTCTTC. Protein sequence: CASGLVPGGTGNEQFF. Based on the CDR3 plus reference TRBV12-5 and TRBJ2-1, the full variable domain is DARVTQTPRHKVTEMGQEVTMRCQPILGHNTVFWYRQTMMQGLELLAYFRNRAPLDDSGMPKDRFSAEMPDATLATLKIQPSEPRDSAVYFCASGLVPGGTGNEQFFGPGTRLTVL.

The V gene is TRBV7-2, the J gene TRBJ2-5; TRBD2 matches at 12 bases. Germline CDR1 reads SGHTA; CDR2 reads FQGNSA. With 4 bases clipped from V and 2 bases from J, the junction kept 5 bases outside the gene matches. The CDR3 runs 16 residues. CDR3 amino acids: CASSSGTSGLQETQYF. In DNA form, the CDR3 reads TGTGCCAGCAGCTCGGGGACTAGCGGGCTACAAGAGACCCAGTACTTC.

The chain recombines TRBV20-1 with TRBJ1-2; D ambiguous. The V gene's germline CDR1 is DFQATT and CDR2 SNEGSKA (reference sequence). V lost 5 bases, J lost 7 bases, and 11 bases lay in between. The CDR3 covers 11 residues. The CDR3 DNA sequence: TGCAGTGCTCCCCGGCAGGCTGGCTACACCTTC. It is translated as CSAPRQAGYTF.

The chain carries TRBV11-3 and TRBJ2-1; TRBD2 matches at 7 bases. The germline CDR1 and CDR2 sequences are SGHNT and YENEEA. CDR3 length: 15 amino acids. Trimming at V came to 2 bases and at J to 8 bases, leaving 9 bases not matched to a gene. CDR3 in DNA: TGTGCCAGCAGCTTATTGGGCGGAGCGGGGCATGAGCAGTTCTTC. Translated, it gives CASSLLGGAGHEQFF. Looking up the rest from reference TRBV11-3 and TRBJ2-1 gives the full variable domain: EAGVVQSPRYKIIEKKQPVAFWCNPISGHNTLYWYLQNLGQGPELLIRYENEEAVDDSQLPKDRFSAERLKGVDSTLKIQPAELGDSAVYLCASSLLGGAGHEQFFGPGTRLTVL.

This chain links TRBV9 with TRBJ2-3; the match to TRBD2 covers 11 bases. CDR1 and CDR2 from the germline V gene are SGDLS and YYNGEE. The CDR3 totals 16 residues. The J segment lost 5 bases and the V segment lost 4 bases, leaving 9 bases of the junction unmatched. This CDR3 reads CASSSKLAGVQDTQYF. DNA of the CDR3: TGTGCCAGCAGCTCGAAACTAGCGGGAGTTCAAGATACGCAGTATTTT.

The chain is built from TRBV10-3 and TRBJ2-5, with unresolved D. The CDR3 covers 12 residues. Trimming removed 3 bases at V and 2 bases at J, with 4 bases between. CDR1 is ENHRY and CDR2 is SYGVKD in the germline V gene. This CDR3 is CAISDPQETQYF. The CDR3 coding sequence is TGTGCCATCAGTGACCCACAAGAGACCCAGTACTTC.

The CDR3 nucleotides are TGTGCCAGCAGCTCTGGACCGACCTTAGGCTACGAGCAGTACTTC. Translated, it gives CASSSGPTLGYEQYF. The chain uses TRBV11-2 and TRBJ2-7; no firm D call. The CDR3 has 15 amino acids. The germline V gene encodes CDR1 SGHAT and CDR2 FQNNGV. V was pared by 4 bases and J by 3 bases, with 16 bases between.

This clone was observed a single time. The rearrangement joins TRBV5-1 to TRBJ2-5; tentatively, D is TRBD2 (5 bases). Between the trimmed V and J ends, which lost 2 bases and 1 base, there was a span of 12 bases. The CDR3 contains 15 residues. Germline V gene data show CDR1 as SGHRS and CDR2 as YFSETQ. CDR3 DNA: TGCGCCAGCAGCTTATCGGACTCCCTCCAAGAGACCCAGTACTTC. Its protein product is CASSLSDSLQETQYF.

The chain links TRBV7-3 to TRBJ2-3, with D perhaps TRBD2 (6 bases). Trimming removed 0 bases at V and 6 bases at J, with 10 bases between. The CDR3 has 14 residues. CDR1 and CDR2 (germline): SGHTA, FQGTGA. The CDR3: CASSLTGGHDTQYF. DNA for the CDR3: TGTGCCAGCAGCTTAACGGGAGGCCACGATACGCAGTATTTT.

The V call is TRBV28, the J call TRBJ1-1; no clear D gene. Trimming took 5 bases from V and 3 from J, leaving 19 bases between them. Germline-derived CDR1 and CDR2 are MDHEN and SYDVKM. The CDR3 has 16 amino acids. The CDR3 DNA sequence: TGTGCCAGCAGTGGACGCCGTGATGGTAGGTACACTGAAGCTTTCTTT. This gives the protein CASSGRRDGRYTEAFF.

The CDR3 region is CASRTESSYNEQFF. The CDR3 DNA sequence: TGTGCCAGCAGGACAGAGAGCTCCTACAATGAGCAGTTCTTC. The J gene is TRBJ2-1, the V gene TRBV28, with D possibly TRBD1 on 5 matching bases. Germline V lookup: CDR1 MDHEN, CDR2 SYDVKM. V was shortened by 6 bases and J by 0 bases, with 9 bases between the two germline ends. The CDR3 extends over 14 amino acids.

V usage is TRBV11-1 and J usage is TRBJ2-1; no reliable D call. The CDR3 extends over 14 amino acids. Germline CDR1 SGHAT, CDR2 FQDESV (reference sequence). Trimming left V 1 base short and J 5 bases short, with 9 bases between. The CDR3 DNA sequence: TGTGCCAGCAGCTTAGTAGGTAGTGACAATGAGCAGTTCTTC. It encodes CASSLVGSDNEQFF.

The chain links TRBV7-2 to TRBJ2-3; 10 positions match TRBD1. V lost 2 bases and J lost 4; bases outside the gene matches: 3. Germline-derived CDR1 and CDR2 are SGHTA and FQGNSA. The CDR3 is made up of 15 amino acids. The CDR3 loop is CASSLSGTGADTQYF. The DNA for the CDR3 is TGTGCCAGCAGCTTATCGGGGACAGGGGCAGATACGCAGTATTTT.

This clone is a singleton in its sample. The rearrangement uses TRBV6-5 and TRBJ2-3; D gene unclear. The V end lost 0 bases, the J end lost 0 bases, and 10 bases lay between the germline ends. Germline V gene data show CDR1 as MNHEY and CDR2 as SVGAGI. The CDR3 has 16 residues. The CDR3 DNA sequence: TGTGCCAGCAGTTACTCGTCCCGAACTAGCACAGATACGCAGTATTTT. Amino acids: CASSYSSRTSTDTQYF.

This clone has a single count. V is TRBV19 and J is TRBJ1-1, with D perhaps matching TRBD1 (6 bases). V was pared by 6 bases and J by 11 bases, with 19 bases between. The CDR3 has 13 amino acids. From germline, CDR1 is LNHDA and CDR2 SQIVND (reference sequence). CDR3 amino acids: CASSPGQLRGAFF. CDR3 DNA: TGTGCCAGTAGCCCCGGACAGTTGAGGGGCGCTTTCTTT.

The V call is TRBV19, the J call TRBJ1-2; D not resolved. CDR1 and CDR2 from the germline V gene are LNHDA and SQIVND (reference sequence). CDR3 length: 16 residues. V was clipped by 3 bases and J by 8 bases, with 22 bases between them. CDR3 residues: CASSMTAFATPGGYTF. CDR3 DNA sequence: TGTGCCAGTAGTATGACGGCGTTTGCGACTCCGGGAGGCTACACCTTC. The full variable domain, rest sourced from reference TRBV19 and TRBJ1-2, is DGGITQSPKYLFRKEGQNVTLSCEQNLNHDAMYWYRQDPGQGLRLIYYSQIVNDFQKGDIAEGYSVSREKKESFPLTVTSAQKNPTAFYLCASSMTAFATPGGYTFGSGTRLTVV.

The chain joins TRBV5-1 to TRBJ2-7, with 7 bases fitting TRBD1. The CDR3 covers 14 residues. CDR1 is SGHRS and CDR2 is YFSETQ in the germline V gene. Germline trimming cut 4 bases from V and 0 bases from J; bases unmatched to any gene: 4. The CDR3 DNA reads as TGCGCCAGCAGCGACAGGGCCATCTCCTACGAGCAGTACTTC. It is translated as CASSDRAISYEQYF.